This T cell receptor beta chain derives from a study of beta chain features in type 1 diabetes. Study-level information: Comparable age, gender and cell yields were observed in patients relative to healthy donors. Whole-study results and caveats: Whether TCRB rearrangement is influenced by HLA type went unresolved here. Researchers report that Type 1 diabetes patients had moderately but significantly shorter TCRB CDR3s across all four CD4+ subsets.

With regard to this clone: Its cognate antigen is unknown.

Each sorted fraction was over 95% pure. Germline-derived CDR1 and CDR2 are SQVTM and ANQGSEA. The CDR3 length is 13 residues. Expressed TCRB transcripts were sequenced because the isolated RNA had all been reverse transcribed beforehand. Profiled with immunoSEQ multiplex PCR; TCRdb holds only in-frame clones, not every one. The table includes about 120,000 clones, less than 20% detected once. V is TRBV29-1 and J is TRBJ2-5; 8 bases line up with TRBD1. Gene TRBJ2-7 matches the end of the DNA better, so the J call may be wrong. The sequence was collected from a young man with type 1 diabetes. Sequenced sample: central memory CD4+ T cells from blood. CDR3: CSVGAGQVHEQYF. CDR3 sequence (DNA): TGCAGCGTTGGGGCGGGACAGGTCCACGAGCAGTACTTC.